Below, 5 T cell receptor beta chains from the same sample are listed, as sequenced in a study of blood T cell repertoires in COVID-19. Assay: immunoSEQ multiplex PCR; the TCRdb copy retains only in-frame clones and omits some. Among about 290,000 clones listed, approximately 86% were seen once. The sample comprised peripheral blood. These TCRs come from a woman aged 45-59 years with active or convalescent COVID-19.

This clone was counted once. The chain is built from TRBV11-1 and TRBJ1-4, with TRBD1 matching over 7 bases. The CDR3 is 13 residues long. CDR1 SGHAT and CDR2 FQDESV come from the germline V gene (reference sequence). Germline trimming cut 10 bases from V and 4 bases from J; bases unmatched to any gene: 6. The CDR3 here is CATARGSNEKLFF. The CDR3, as DNA: TGTGCCACGGCCAGGGGGAGTAATGAAAAACTGTTTTTT.

The chain combines TRBV7-9 with TRBJ2-5; weak D call: TRBD1 (5 bases). Trimming cost V 1 base and J 7 bases, with 16 bases left between them. This CDR3 is 15 amino acids long. In germline, CDR1 is SEHNR, CDR2 FQNEAQ (reference sequence). CDR3 nucleotides: TGTGCCAGCAGCTTAGGGTCAGGCAGGGCCGGGACCCAGTACTTC. It encodes CASSLGSGRAGTQYF.

The gene calls are TRBV2 and TRBJ1-5, with 7 bases aligning to TRBD1. Germline lookup yields CDR1 SNHLY and CDR2 FYNNEI. The CDR3 sequence is 18 residues long. With V trimmed by 0 bases and J by 3 bases, 11 bases remained unmatched. CDR3 protein: CASSEAPGTGEVNQPQHF. In DNA, the CDR3 is TGTGCCAGCAGTGAAGCGCCGGGAACAGGGGAGGTCAATCAGCCCCAGCATTTT.

This chain uses TRBV30 with TRBJ1-1; 8 bases align to TRBD1. Germline V CDR1 and CDR2: GTSNPN, SVGIG (reference sequence). The length of the CDR3 is 14 residues. V shed 6 bases, J shed 4 bases, and the junction held 10 bases outside the gene matches. CDR3 DNA sequence: TGTGCCTGCCCTTACCGACAGGGGTCCACTGAAGCTTTCTTT. Protein sequence: CACPYRQGSTEAFF.

This clone was seen a single time. J is TRBJ2-1 and V is TRBV6-5; 10 bases align to TRBD2. This CDR3 spans 15 amino acids. V trimming: 6 bases; J trimming: 8 bases; junction bases outside the gene matches: 10. From germline, CDR1 is MNHEY and CDR2 SVGAGI. The CDR3 is CASSLGLAGDHEQFF. The CDR3 DNA reads TGTGCCAGCAGCCTGGGGCTAGCGGGAGACCATGAGCAGTTCTTC.